The 26 T cell receptor beta chains below all came from one sample that was sequenced in a study of response to subunit inactivated influenza vaccine. TCRdb re-called the RT-PCR reads with MiXCR, one entry per CDR3 protein. The sample contains roughly 570,000 distinct CDR3 sequences, 11% to 15% of which appear only once. The sequences come from PBMCs from blood, collected about 12 days after vaccination. The receptors here all came from a man in his forties or fifties who received an inactivated influenza vaccine.

The chain recombines TRBV12-3 or TRBV12-4 with TRBJ2-7; TRBD1 matches at 7 bases. This CDR3 spans 14 amino acids. Trimming at V came to 3 bases and at J to 5 bases, leaving 7 bases not matched to a gene. This chain's CDR3 is CASSLRQGYHEQYF. The DNA for the CDR3 is TGTGCCAGCAGTTTGAGACAGGGTTACCACGAGCAGTACTTC.

The rearrangement joins TRBV7-9 to TRBJ2-4; TRBD2 agrees at 7 bases. J gave up 0 bases and V 4 bases, and 9 bases lay outside the gene matches. The CDR3 length is 17 residues. Per the germline V gene, CDR1 is SEHNR and CDR2 is FQNEAQ (reference sequence). CDR3 protein: CASSYMMGGKAKNIQYF. The CDR3 coding sequence is TGTGCCAGCAGCTATATGATGGGGGGGAAAGCCAAAAACATTCAGTACTTC.

This clonotype was seen many times. The gene calls are TRBV7-3 and TRBJ2-7, with D possibly being TRBD2 (5 bases). This CDR3 region has 14 residues. Trimming left V 5 bases short and J 0 bases short, with 11 bases between. CDR1 and CDR2 (germline): SGHTA, FQGTGA. CDR3 loop: CASSPLGSSYEQYF. CDR3 sequence (DNA): TGTGCCAGCAGCCCCTTGGGGAGCTCCTACGAGCAGTACTTC.

This clonotype was seen only a few times. The V call is TRBV5-1, the J call TRBJ1-1; D gene uncertain. CDR3 length equals 16 residues. V was pared by 0 bases and J by 0 bases, with 12 bases between. CDR1 and CDR2 from the germline V gene are SGHRS and YFSETQ. CDR3 sequence (DNA): TGCGCCAGCAGCTTGGTGGGGAGAGGCCTGAACACTGAAGCTTTCTTT. It is translated as CASSLVGRGLNTEAFF. Together with reference TRBV5-1 and TRBJ1-1, the CDR3 gives the full variable domain: KAGVTQTPRYLIKTRGQQVTLSCSPISGHRSVSWYQQTPGQGLQFLFEYFSETQRNKGNFPGRFSGRQFSNSRSEMNVSTLELGDSALYLCASSLVGRGLNTEAFFGQGTRLTVV.

The gene calls are TRBV5-5 and TRBJ2-5; D gene unclear. V was clipped by 4 bases and J by 5 bases, with 15 bases between them. The CDR3 is made up of 14 amino acids. Germline assignment: CDR1 SGHKS and CDR2 YYEKEE (reference sequence). The CDR3 nucleotides are TGTGCCAGCAGCATGATGACGGGCCGGGAGACCCAGTACTTC. Its protein product is CASSMMTGRETQYF.

This clonotype came up a few times. The V call is TRBV30, the J call TRBJ1-1; D gene uncertain. V lost 4 bases and J lost 10, with 16 bases in between. Germline values: CDR1 GTSNPN, CDR2 SVGIG (reference sequence). There are 12 residues in the CDR3. The chain's CDR3 is CAWIPNHRGAFF. DNA for the CDR3: TGTGCCTGGATCCCAAACCACCGGGGAGCTTTCTTT.

V gene TRBV12-3 or TRBV12-4 combines with J gene TRBJ2-1, with 8 bases identical to TRBD1. The V gene end was trimmed by 1 base and the J gene end by 15 bases; junction bases not matched to a gene: 8. CDR3 length equals 13 residues. In DNA, the CDR3 is TGTGCCAGCAGTTTAGGGACAGGGTTTATTCGGTTCTTC. This codes for CASSLGTGFIRFF.

The rearrangement joins TRBV20-1 to TRBJ2-1; D uncertain. The germline V gene has CDR1 DFQATT and CDR2 SNEGSKA (reference sequence). V was clipped by 4 bases and J by 4 bases, with 11 bases between them. The CDR3 spans 13 residues. CDR3 bases: TGCAGTGCTACAGAGCCACAGTACAATGAGCAGTTCTTC. It encodes CSATEPQYNEQFF.

Here the CDR3 DNA reads TGTGCCAGCAGCTTATCCCCCCAGCGGGGGGGCGGAGATACGCAGTATTTT. It encodes CASSLSPQRGGGDTQYF. The gene calls are TRBV5-4 and TRBJ2-3, with 10 nucleotides matching TRBD2. Germline V lookup: CDR1 SGHNT, CDR2 YYREEE (reference sequence). The V gene end was trimmed by 2 bases and the J gene end by 5 bases; junction bases not matched to a gene: 11. The CDR3 covers 17 residues. The full variable domain, its missing parts supplied by reference TRBV5-4 and TRBJ2-3, is ETGVTQSPTHLIKTRGQQVTLRCSSQSGHNTVSWYQQALGQGPQFIFQYYREEENGRGNFPPRFSGLQFPNYSSELNVNALELDDSALYLCASSLSPQRGGGDTQYFGPGTRLTVL.

Only a few counts were recorded for this clonotype. The V call is TRBV5-1, the J call TRBJ2-1; TRBD2 aligns across 11 bases. Germline V gene lookup returns CDR1 SGHRS and CDR2 YFSETQ. After removal of 3 bases from V and 6 bases from J, the junction contained 8 bases not matched to a gene. The CDR3 spans 16 residues. This CDR3 is CASSSIAGGRRNEQFF. The CDR3 nucleotides are TGCGCCAGCAGCTCAATAGCGGGAGGGCGACGCAATGAGCAGTTCTTC.

V and J are TRBV11-2 and TRBJ1-2; D not certain. Germline loops: CDR1 SGHAT, CDR2 FQNNGV. The CDR3 is 15 residues long. The V and J ends lost 0 bases and 4 bases respectively, with 12 bases between them. As DNA, the CDR3 is TGTGCCAGCAGCTTAGATTCAAGAGCCTCCTATGGCTACACCTTC. Translating it yields CASSLDSRASYGYTF.

The chain links TRBV6-5 to TRBJ2-3; 11 nucleotides match TRBD2. With V trimmed by 2 bases and J by 0 bases, 7 bases remained unmatched. Germline CDR1 MNHEY, CDR2 SVGAGI. The CDR3 has 18 residues. The CDR3 spells CASSYDRGLAGSTDTQYF. The CDR3 DNA follows: TGTGCCAGCAGTTACGATCGCGGACTAGCGGGCAGCACAGATACGCAGTATTTT.

This clonotype came up a few times. The chain joins TRBV20-1 to TRBJ1-2; possible D gene TRBD1, 6 bases. The CDR3 has 13 amino acids. The germline gives CDR1 DFQATT, CDR2 SNEGSKA (reference sequence). The V and J ends lost 5 bases and 5 bases respectively, with 15 bases between them. The CDR3 nucleotides read TGCAGTGCTCCAGGGCAGAGGGGGTATGGCTACACCTTC. Protein: CSAPGQRGYGYTF.

This clonotype was found a few times. The chain is built from TRBV28 and TRBJ2-7, with D uncertain. V was trimmed by 5 bases and J by 0 bases, leaving 14 bases between them. Germline-derived CDR1 and CDR2 are MDHEN and SYDVKM. This CDR3 region has 15 residues. The CDR3 sequence: CASSPLDTFSYEQYF. For the CDR3, the DNA is TGTGCCAGCAGTCCCCTTGACACCTTCTCCTACGAGCAGTACTTC.

This clonotype has only a few counts. This chain links TRBV29-1 with TRBJ2-3; D perhaps matches TRBD2 (5 bases). This CDR3 spans 13 amino acids. Trimming cost V 7 bases and J 4 bases, with 15 bases left between them. The germline V gene encodes CDR1 SQVTM and CDR2 ANQGSEA. Here the CDR3 reads CSASSLGADTQYF. In DNA, the CDR3 is TGCAGCGCTAGCAGTTTGGGCGCAGATACGCAGTATTTT.

V is TRBV12-3 or TRBV12-4 and J is TRBJ2-2; D not certain. Trimming shortened V by 5 bases and J by 11 bases, and 12 bases separated the two germline ends. This CDR3 region has 12 residues. The CDR3 DNA follows: TGTGCCAGCAGTGAAACACGGATAGAGCTGTTTTTT. It is translated as CASSETRIELFF.

This clonotype was seen a handful of times. This chain connects TRBV20-1 to TRBJ2-7; 7 bases align to TRBD2. The CDR3 has 13 amino acids. From germline, CDR1 is DFQATT and CDR2 SNEGSKA (reference sequence). Losses at the gene ends were 7 bases for V and 3 bases for J; bases not matched to a gene: 9. CDR3 DNA: TGCAGTGTTCCGACTAGCACCCTCTACGAGCAGTACTTC. Translated, it gives CSVPTSTLYEQYF.

This clonotype turned up a few times. This sequence joins TRBV12-3 or TRBV12-4 and TRBJ1-1, with no clear D. Trimming removed 3 bases from V and 2 bases from J, with 7 bases in between. This CDR3 contains 13 residues. Here the CDR3 DNA reads TGTGCCAGCAGTTTGGCCTTTAACACTGAAGCTTTCTTT. As protein: CASSLAFNTEAFF.

The rearrangement joins TRBV7-9 to TRBJ2-1, with a tentative D call TRBD1 (5 bases). The CDR3 sequence is 15 residues long. V was shortened by 1 base and J by 8 bases, with 15 bases between the two germline ends. Germline V lookup: CDR1 SEHNR, CDR2 FQNEAQ (reference sequence). CDR3 amino acids: CASSLERSRGDEQFF. DNA of the CDR3: TGTGCCAGCAGCTTAGAGCGCTCTAGGGGTGATGAGCAGTTCTTC.

This clonotype was detected many times. The rearrangement joins TRBV5-1 to TRBJ2-3; 7 bases match TRBD2. This CDR3 contains 16 residues. CDR1 is SGHRS and CDR2 is YFSETQ in the germline V gene. V was clipped by 4 bases and J by 2 bases; unmatched bases: 10. The CDR3: CASSPTGAGPTDTQYF. The CDR3 region has the DNA TGCGCCAGCAGCCCTACCGGAGCGGGGCCCACAGATACGCAGTATTTT.

Ten or more counts support this clonotype. This chain links TRBV29-1 with TRBJ1-1; D not certain. V was shortened by 4 bases and J by 2 bases, with 8 bases between the two germline ends. Germline CDR1 reads SQVTM; CDR2 reads ANQGSEA. CDR3 length: 12 residues. DNA of the CDR3: TGCAGCGTTGGCGGTATAAACACTGAAGCTTTCTTT. Protein product: CSVGGINTEAFF.

The J gene is TRBJ2-2, the V gene TRBV20-1, with D possibly being TRBD2 (5 bases). CDR3 length equals 15 residues. CDR1 and CDR2 from the germline V gene are DFQATT and SNEGSKA (reference sequence). Trimming cost V 1 base and J 6 bases, with 15 bases left between them. CDR3 protein: CSARGRPGSAGELFF. The CDR3 region has the DNA TGCAGTGCTAGAGGGCGGCCGGGGAGCGCCGGGGAGCTGTTTTTT.

The chain couples TRBV10-2 to TRBJ2-5; TRBD2 matches 7 bases. Per germline, CDR1 WSHSY and CDR2 SAAADI. The J segment lost 1 base and the V segment lost 6 bases, leaving 5 bases of the junction unmatched. CDR3 size: 14 residues. The CDR3 protein is CASRGRDFQETQYF. As DNA, the CDR3 is TGCGCCAGCAGGGGGAGGGACTTCCAAGAGACCCAGTACTTC.

The chain joins TRBV18 to TRBJ2-1; 11 bases map to TRBD2. This CDR3 is 15 amino acids long. The germline V gene encodes CDR1 KGHSH and CDR2 LQKENI. After removal of 4 bases from V and 5 bases from J, the junction contained 4 bases not matched to a gene. The chain's CDR3 is CASSLPGLADNEQFF. CDR3 in DNA: TGTGCCAGCTCACTACCGGGACTAGCGGACAATGAGCAGTTCTTC.

This clonotype has a handful of counts. The gene calls are TRBV3-1 and TRBJ2-7, with D uncertain. V was shortened by 0 bases and J by 4 bases, with 7 bases between the two germline ends. Per germline, CDR1 LGHDT and CDR2 YNNKEL (reference sequence). The CDR3 totals 13 residues. The CDR3: CASSQDGQYEQYF. The DNA for the CDR3 is TGTGCCAGCAGCCAAGACGGGCAGTACGAGCAGTACTTC.

A single count supports this clonotype. One junction end disagrees with the germline gene, perhaps due to a read error. The chain joins TRBV7-7 to TRBJ2-3, with a possible D match to TRBD1 (6 bases). Germline CDR1 is SSHAT and CDR2 is FNYEAQ (reference sequence). The CDR3 runs to 14 residues. The CDR3 DNA sequence: TGTGCTAGCAGCTCGGGACATTTGAGTGATACGCAGTATTTT. Amino acid sequence: CASSSGHLSDTQYF.